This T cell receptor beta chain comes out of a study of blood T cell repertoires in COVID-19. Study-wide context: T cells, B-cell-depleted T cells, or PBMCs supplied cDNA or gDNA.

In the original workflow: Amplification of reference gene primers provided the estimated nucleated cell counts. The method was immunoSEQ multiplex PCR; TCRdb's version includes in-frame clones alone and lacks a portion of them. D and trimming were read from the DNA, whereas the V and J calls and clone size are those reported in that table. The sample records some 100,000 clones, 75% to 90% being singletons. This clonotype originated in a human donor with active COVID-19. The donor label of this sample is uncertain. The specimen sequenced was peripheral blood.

For the CDR3, the DNA is TGTGCCAGCAGTGAAGAGGGTCCTTTGGCCAAAAACATTCAGTACTTC. Translating it yields CASSEEGPLAKNIQYF. The chain couples TRBV25-1 to TRBJ2-4; D possibly corresponds to TRBD2 (5 bases). This CDR3 spans 16 amino acids. Germline V gives CDR1 MGHDK, CDR2 SYGVNS. The V and J ends lost 2 bases and 1 base respectively, with 12 bases between them. The full variable domain, with the rest looked up from reference TRBV25-1 and TRBJ2-4, is EADIYQTPRYLVIGTGKKITLECSQTMGHDKMYWYQQDPGMELHLIHYSYGVNSTEKGDLSSESTVSRIRTEHFPLTLESARPSHTSQYLCASSEEGPLAKNIQYFGAGTRLSVL.